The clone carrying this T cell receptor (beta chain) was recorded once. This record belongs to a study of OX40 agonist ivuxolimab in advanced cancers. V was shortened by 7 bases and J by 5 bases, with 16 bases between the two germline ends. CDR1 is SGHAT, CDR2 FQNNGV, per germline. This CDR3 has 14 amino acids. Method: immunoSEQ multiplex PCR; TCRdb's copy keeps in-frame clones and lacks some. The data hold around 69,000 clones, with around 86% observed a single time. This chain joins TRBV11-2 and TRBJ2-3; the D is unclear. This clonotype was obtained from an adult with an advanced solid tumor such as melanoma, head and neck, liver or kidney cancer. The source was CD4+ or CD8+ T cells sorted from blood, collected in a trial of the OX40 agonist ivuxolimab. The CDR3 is CASTRRTAVDTQYF. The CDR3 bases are TGTGCCAGCACCCGACGTACAGCCGTAGATACGCAGTATTTT.